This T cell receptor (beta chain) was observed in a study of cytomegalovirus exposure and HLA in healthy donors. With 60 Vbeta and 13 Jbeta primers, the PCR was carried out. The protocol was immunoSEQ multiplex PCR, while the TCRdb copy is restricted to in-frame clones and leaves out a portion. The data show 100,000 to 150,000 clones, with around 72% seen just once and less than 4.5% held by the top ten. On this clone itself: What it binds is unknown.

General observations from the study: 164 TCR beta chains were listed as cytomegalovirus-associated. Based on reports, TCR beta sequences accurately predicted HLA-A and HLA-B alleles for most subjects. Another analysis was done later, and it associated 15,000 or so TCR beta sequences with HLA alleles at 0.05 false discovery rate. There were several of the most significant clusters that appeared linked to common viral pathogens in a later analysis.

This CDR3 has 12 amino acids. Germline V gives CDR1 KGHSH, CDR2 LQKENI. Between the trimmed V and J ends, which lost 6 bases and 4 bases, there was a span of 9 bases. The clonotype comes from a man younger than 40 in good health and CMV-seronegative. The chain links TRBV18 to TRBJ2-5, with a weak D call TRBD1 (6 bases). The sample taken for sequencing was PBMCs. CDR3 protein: CASSQGRETQYF. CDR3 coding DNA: TGTGCCAGCTCCCAGGGGAGAGAGACCCAGTACTTC.